The entry that follows covers one T cell receptor (beta chain) sequence. Its antigen remains unidentified. The record originates from a study of CD8 T cell repertoires and HIV-1 epitope variants. Study-wide context: Twenty-five autologous and known Gag and Nef epitope variant peptides each stimulated T cells separately. Enriched T cells were co-cultured with equal autologous T cell-negative cells. Whole-study results and caveats: Nine antigen-specific TCR beta clonotypes were found; roughly 6 seemed cross-reactive to variants.

Assay: immunoSEQ multiplex PCR; the TCRdb copy retains only in-frame clones and omits some. The sample carries roughly 4,700 clones, around 69% recorded once. Germline V lookup: CDR1 PRHDT, CDR2 FYEKMQ (reference sequence). The length of the CDR3 is 16 residues. The V end was cut by 2 bases, the J end by 1 base, with 12 bases between. The rearrangement uses TRBV13 and TRBJ1-5, with D possibly being TRBD1 (5 bases). The receptor's source is a male donor with HIV. Sequenced input: cultured CD8+ T cells derived from PBMCs. The CDR3 loop reads CASSLNGKGSNQPQHF. Written as DNA, the CDR3 is TGTGCCAGCAGCTTAAACGGGAAGGGGAGCAATCAGCCCCAGCATTTT.